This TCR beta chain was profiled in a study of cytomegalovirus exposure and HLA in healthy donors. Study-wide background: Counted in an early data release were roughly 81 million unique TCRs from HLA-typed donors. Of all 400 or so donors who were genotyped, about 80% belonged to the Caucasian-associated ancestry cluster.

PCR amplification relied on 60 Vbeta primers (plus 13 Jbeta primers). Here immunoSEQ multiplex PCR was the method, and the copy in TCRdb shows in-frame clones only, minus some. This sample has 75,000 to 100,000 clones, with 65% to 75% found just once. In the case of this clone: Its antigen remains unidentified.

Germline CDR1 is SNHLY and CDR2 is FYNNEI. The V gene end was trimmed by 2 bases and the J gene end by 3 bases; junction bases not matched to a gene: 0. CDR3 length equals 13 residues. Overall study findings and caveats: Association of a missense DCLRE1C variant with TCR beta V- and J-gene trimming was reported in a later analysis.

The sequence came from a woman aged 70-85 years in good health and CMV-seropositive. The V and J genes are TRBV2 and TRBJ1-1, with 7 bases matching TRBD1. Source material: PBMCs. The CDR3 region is CASSEQGDTEAFF. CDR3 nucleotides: TGTGCCAGCAGTGAACAGGGGGACACTGAAGCTTTCTTT. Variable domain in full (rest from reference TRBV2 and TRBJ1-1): EPEVTQTPSHQVTQMGQEVILRCVPISNHLYFYWYRQILGQKVEFLVSFYNNEISEKSEIFDDQFSVERPDGSNFTLKIRSTKLEDSAMYFCASSEQGDTEAFFGQGTRLTVV.